These 8 T cell receptor beta chains were all obtained from the same sample, sequenced in a study of regulatory T cells in long-lasting Graves disease. The time point here: persistent/refractory GD, antithyroid drugs over 5 years with positive TRAb. Following extraction of RNA from PBMCs, that RNA was used to make the TCR library. Researchers made TCR beta libraries by using iRepertoire HTBI primers and running Arm-PCR on CDR3 regions. TCRdb independently ran MiXCR on the multiplex PCR reads; one entry per CDR3 protein. This sample carries about 300,000 distinct CDR3 sequences, around 20% of them seen once, and the ten largest clones take 56%. Sequencing was performed on peripheral blood mononuclear cells (PBMCs), taken when the disease was refractory, from a patient treated with antithyroid drugs. The receptors derive from a female donor with Graves disease.

The chain employs TRBV6-1 and TRBJ2-7; tentative D call: TRBD1 (6 bases). Germline CDR1 and CDR2: MNHNS and SASEGT. This CDR3 spans 15 amino acids. V lost 4 bases and J 3 bases, leaving 16 bases between the germline ends. CDR3 region: CASSARDNRLYEQYF. CDR3 in DNA: TGTGCCAGCAGTGCCCGGGACAACAGACTCTACGAGCAGTACTTC.

This clonotype was found a few times. CDR3 protein: CATSDYGQGIETQYF. For the CDR3, the DNA is TGTGCCACCAGTGACTATGGACAGGGTATAGAGACCCAGTACTTC. V and J are TRBV24-1 and TRBJ2-5, with 8 bases that match TRBD1. V lost 4 bases to trimming and J lost 4 bases; unmatched junction nucleotides: 7. This CDR3 contains 15 residues. Germline CDR1 and CDR2: KGHDR and SFDVKD.

This clonotype was observed a handful of times. The V and J genes are TRBV20-1 and TRBJ1-5, with D unresolved. Germline V CDR1 and CDR2: DFQATT, SNEGSKA (reference sequence). The V and J ends lost 0 bases and 6 bases respectively, with 9 bases between them. This CDR3 is built from 13 residues. For the CDR3, the DNA is TGCAGTGCTAGAGAGGTATTTGGTCAGCCCCAGCATTTT. This codes for CSAREVFGQPQHF.

This clonotype was observed a handful of times. The rearrangement links TRBV30 to TRBJ2-5; D call uncertain. CDR1 is GTSNPN and CDR2 is SVGIG in the germline V gene (reference sequence). There are 11 residues in the CDR3. V dropped 1 base and J dropped 7 bases, with 7 bases sitting between them. The CDR3 sequence: CAWSGEGTQYF. CDR3 sequence (DNA): TGTGCCTGGAGTGGGGAAGGGACCCAGTACTTC.

The rearrangement uses TRBV6-1 and TRBJ2-7, with 9 bases identical to TRBD2. The V and J ends lost 8 bases and 5 bases, in that order; junction bases with no gene match: 19. The CDR3 is 17 amino acids. CDR1 is MNHNS, CDR2 SASEGT, per germline. For the CDR3, the DNA is TGTGCCAGCCGCCAACAGCGGGAGGTTAGACAGGGCAACGAGCAGTACTTC. It codes for CASRQQREVRQGNEQYF.

V and J are TRBV27 and TRBJ2-7; 7 bases are shared with TRBD2. Germline V CDR1 and CDR2: MNHEY, SMNVEV (reference sequence). This CDR3 comprises 14 residues. V lost 2 bases and J lost 4; bases outside the gene matches: 5. The CDR3 DNA reads TGTGCCAGCAGTTTAAACAGCGGGACGTACGAGCAGTACTTC. Its protein product is CASSLNSGTYEQYF.

Only a few counts were recorded for this clonotype. A much larger clone differs from this one at a single base, so this may be a read error. This CDR3 fails to terminate in the conserved phenylalanine or tryptophan, so it likely reflects a read error. V and J are TRBV2 and TRBJ2-7; TRBD1 matches at 7 bases. There are 13 residues in the CDR3. The J segment lost 3 bases and the V segment lost 6 bases, leaving 5 bases of the junction unmatched. Germline V CDR1 and CDR2: SNHLY, FYNNEI. The DNA for the CDR3 is TGTGCCAGCAGCCCGGGACAGAGCTACGAGCAGTACCTC. Amino acids: CASSPGQSYEQYL.

This clonotype was picked up many times. The chain is built from TRBV28 and TRBJ1-2, with 7 bases aligning to TRBD1. The CDR3 contains 14 residues. Germline V CDR1 and CDR2: MDHEN, SYDVKM. Losses at the gene ends were 8 bases for V and 4 bases for J; bases not matched to a gene: 10. The CDR3 loop is CASSISGTVYGYTF. Here the CDR3 DNA reads TGTGCCAGCTCGATCAGTGGGACAGTCTATGGCTACACCTTC.